What follows are 2 T cell receptor beta chains derived from one specimen sequenced in a study of blood T cells in healthy people across ages. It was with a sample-barcoded 5' primer and a J-beta primer mix that a second PCR of about 7 to 12 cycles was run. TCRdb reprocessed the 5' RACE reads via MiXCR and lists one record per CDR3 protein. The sample contains 650,000 to 1,000,000 distinct CDR3 sequences, about 37% of which appear only once. The sample comprised blood. Receptors were obtained from a man aged 18 to 35 in good health.

This clonotype was found a few times. The chain joins TRBV20-1 to TRBJ2-1, with no clear D. The CDR3 runs 14 residues. The V gene's germline CDR1 is DFQATT and CDR2 SNEGSKA (reference sequence). The V end lost 5 bases, the J end lost 0 bases, and 11 bases lay between the germline ends. Written as DNA, the CDR3 is TGCAGTGCTGCCATTCTTAGCTCCTACAATGAGCAGTTCTTC. It translates to CSAAILSSYNEQFF.

This clonotype appeared many times. The rearrangement joins TRBV29-1 to TRBJ1-2; tentative D call: TRBD1 (6 bases). The V end was cut by 4 bases, the J end by 3 bases, with 12 bases between. Germline-derived CDR1 and CDR2 are SQVTM and ANQGSEA. This CDR3 region has 13 residues. CDR3: CSVGGGGDYGYTF. CDR3 DNA: TGCAGCGTTGGAGGGGGGGGGGACTATGGCTACACCTTC.